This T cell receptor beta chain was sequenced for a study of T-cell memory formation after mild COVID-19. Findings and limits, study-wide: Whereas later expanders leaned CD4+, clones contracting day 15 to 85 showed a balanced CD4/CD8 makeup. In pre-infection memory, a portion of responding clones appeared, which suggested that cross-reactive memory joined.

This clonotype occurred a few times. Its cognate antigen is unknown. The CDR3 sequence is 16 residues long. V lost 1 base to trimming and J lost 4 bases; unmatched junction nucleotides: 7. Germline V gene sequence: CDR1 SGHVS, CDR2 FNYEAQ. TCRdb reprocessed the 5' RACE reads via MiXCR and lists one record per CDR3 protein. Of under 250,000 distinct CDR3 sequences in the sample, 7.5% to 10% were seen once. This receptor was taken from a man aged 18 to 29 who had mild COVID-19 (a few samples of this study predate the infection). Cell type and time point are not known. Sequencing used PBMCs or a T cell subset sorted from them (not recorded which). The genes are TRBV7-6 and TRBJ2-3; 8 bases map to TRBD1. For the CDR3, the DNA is TGTGCCAGCAGCTTAGGTCAGGGGGCGTACGCAGATACGCAGTATTTT. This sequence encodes CASSLGQGAYADTQYF.